This T cell receptor beta chain emerged from a study of blood T cells in healthy people across ages. Whole-study results and caveats: Long-lived and aged donors differed, with more naive CD4+ cells and higher diversity in the long-lived.

For this clonotype: The antigen remains unidentified.

The CDR3 runs 15 residues. Trimming cost V 2 bases and J 0 bases, with 11 bases left between them. The germline V gene encodes CDR1 MNHEY and CDR2 SVGEGT. A second roughly 6 to 11 cycle PCR used barcoded and J-beta primers. TCRdb redid the calling of the 5' RACE reads with MiXCR, one entry per CDR3 protein. Of 890,000 or so distinct CDR3 sequences listed, roughly 60% are singletons. This clonotype was sampled from a man aged 25-40 years in good health. Input material: blood. The gene calls are TRBV6-2 or TRBV6-3 and TRBJ2-7; D is uncertain. CDR3 nucleotide sequence: TGTGCCAGCAGTTACGATCGAGCGAGCTCCTACGAGCAGTACTTC. Amino acids: CASSYDRASSYEQYF.